Below, 29 T cell receptor beta chains from the same sample are listed, as sequenced in a study of T cell clonotyping in hematopoietic cell transplantation. Time point noted: recipient sample about 28 days before transplant, after cytoreduction. The data were produced by immunoSEQ multiplex PCR, yet TCRdb's version contains in-frame clones alone and is incomplete. The profile shows 45,000 or so clones, roughly 80% of them singletons. The sequences come from peripheral blood mononuclear cells, collected before stem cell transplant. All receptors come from a man in his 60s with myelodysplastic syndrome. Some clones in this sample may be carry-over from other donors' samples.

The V call is TRBV4-2, the J call TRBJ1-4; TRBD1 matches 9 bases. The CDR3 has 14 residues. V gave up 4 bases and J gave up 8 bases; unmatched junction bases: 5. In germline, CDR1 is LGHNA, CDR2 YNFKEQ. The CDR3 region has the DNA TGTGCCAGCAGCCCCAGGGACAGGGACGAAAAACTGTTTTTT. Its protein product is CASSPRDRDEKLFF.

The J gene is TRBJ1-1, the V gene TRBV19; D not certain. CDR3 length equals 11 residues. Trimming removed 6 bases from V and 0 bases from J, with 2 bases in between. The V gene's germline CDR1 is LNHDA and CDR2 SQIVND (reference sequence). The CDR3 DNA reads as TGTGCCAGTAGCATGAACACTGAAGCTTTCTTT. Translation: CASSMNTEAFF. Using reference TRBV19 and TRBJ1-1 for the parts outside the CDR3, the full variable domain is DGGITQSPKYLFRKEGQNVTLSCEQNLNHDAMYWYRQDPGQGLRLIYYSQIVNDFQKGDIAEGYSVSREKKESFPLTVTSAQKNPTAFYLCASSMNTEAFFGQGTRLTVV.

This chain links TRBV7-2 with TRBJ2-7, with 8 positions matching TRBD1. Germline V gene data show CDR1 as SGHTA and CDR2 as FQGNSA. Germline trimming cut 2 bases from V and 4 bases from J; bases unmatched to any gene: 4. The CDR3 extends over 14 amino acids. The CDR3 DNA follows: TGTGCCAGCAGCTTACAGGGGGCTGGTTACGAGCAGTACTTC. Amino acids: CASSLQGAGYEQYF.

This chain joins TRBV9 and TRBJ1-2, with D perhaps matching TRBD1 (6 bases). Germline V gives CDR1 SGDLS, CDR2 YYNGEE. V was pared by 5 bases and J by 1 base, with 12 bases between. This CDR3 region has 14 residues. The CDR3 here is CASRRGGINYGYTF. CDR3 DNA: TGTGCCAGCAGAAGGGGGGGTATTAACTATGGCTACACCTTC.

V is TRBV11-2 and J is TRBJ2-4; D may be TRBD2 (7 bases). Germline V gene lookup returns CDR1 SGHAT and CDR2 FQNNGV. V dropped 5 bases and J dropped 2 bases, with 19 bases sitting between them. The CDR3 is 17 amino acids. The CDR3 reads CASSALWGGAPKNIQYF. For the CDR3, the DNA is TGTGCCAGCAGCGCCCTTTGGGGGGGGGCCCCCAAAAACATTCAGTACTTC.

The chain has TRBV25-1 and TRBJ1-5; D perhaps matches TRBD1 (5 bases). The CDR3 sequence is 18 residues long. From germline, CDR1 is MGHDK and CDR2 SYGVNS. V lost 7 bases, J lost 0 bases, and 22 bases lay in between. As DNA, the CDR3 is TGTGCCAGCATAAAGGTGCCGACACAGGCCCTTAGCAATCAGCCCCAGCATTTT. Amino acid sequence: CASIKVPTQALSNQPQHF.

The V and J genes are TRBV18 and TRBJ2-7; D remains ambiguous. Germline V gene lookup returns CDR1 KGHSH and CDR2 LQKENI. V was cut by 3 bases and J by 0 bases, with 12 bases left in between. The CDR3 contains 15 residues. The CDR3 here is CASSPIKQSSYEQYF. The CDR3 DNA follows: TGTGCCAGCTCACCCATTAAACAGAGCTCCTACGAGCAGTACTTC.

In its sample, this clone was seen a few times. The rearrangement joins TRBV5-1 to TRBJ1-2; D unresolved. Germline CDR1 SGHRS, CDR2 YFSETQ. V was clipped by 1 base and J by 0 bases, with 4 bases between them. This CDR3 has 13 residues. The CDR3 is CASSLTTNYGYTF. In nucleotides, the CDR3 is TGCGCCAGCAGCTTGACCACTAACTATGGCTACACCTTC.

The gene calls are TRBV7-3 and TRBJ1-1, with D possibly matching TRBD1 (5 bases). Germline V CDR1 and CDR2: SGHTA, FQGTGA. The CDR3 extends over 14 amino acids. Between the trimmed V and J ends, which lost 5 bases and 2 bases, there was a span of 12 bases. Here the CDR3 DNA reads TGTGCCAGCAGCCCGACCGGGGGAAACACTGAAGCTTTCTTT. It yields the protein CASSPTGGNTEAFF.

In DNA, the CDR3 is TGTGCCAGCAGCTTGGGGGATCGGAATGGCTACACCTTC. Translated, it gives CASSLGDRNGYTF. The rearrangement joins TRBV11-2 to TRBJ1-2; D is perhaps TRBD1 (5 bases). Trimming left V 3 bases short and J 6 bases short, with 11 bases between. In germline, CDR1 is SGHAT, CDR2 FQNNGV. The CDR3 runs to 13 residues.

The DNA of the CDR3 is TGTGCCAGCAGTTACTCTCTGGGCAGCTACGAGCAGTACTTC. As protein: CASSYSLGSYEQYF. This rearrangement joins TRBV6-5 to TRBJ2-7; no clear D. This CDR3 is built from 14 residues. Per the germline V gene, CDR1 is MNHEY and CDR2 is SVGAGI. Trimming took 0 bases from V and 3 from J, leaving 9 bases between them.

This chain joins TRBV28 and TRBJ1-3; D is possibly TRBD1 (5 bases). Germline CDR1 and CDR2: MDHEN and SYDVKM. CDR3 length equals 14 residues. V lost 6 bases and J lost 3, with 12 bases in between. The CDR3 region has the DNA TGTGCCAGCAGCTCGGGGGGTGTTGGAAACACCATATATTTT. Translation gives CASSSGGVGNTIYF.

The chain recombines TRBV6-6 with TRBJ2-7; D might be TRBD1 (6 bases). Germline values: CDR1 MNHNY, CDR2 SVGAGI (reference sequence). The V and J ends lost 8 bases and 5 bases respectively, with 10 bases between them. This CDR3 is 11 amino acids long. CDR3 sequence reads: CASQGSHEQYF. The DNA of the CDR3 is TGTGCCAGCCAGGGGAGCCACGAGCAGTACTTC.

This clone was observed once. J is TRBJ1-1 and V is TRBV19, with D perhaps TRBD1 (6 bases). Trimming stripped 3 bases from V and 8 bases from J, with 16 bases between. This CDR3 region has 14 residues. Germline V CDR1 and CDR2: LNHDA, SQIVND (reference sequence). CDR3 in DNA: TGTGCCAGTAGTATTTATGGGGGCCATCTAGAAGCTTTCTTT. Translating gives CASSIYGGHLEAFF. Filled out from reference TRBV19 and TRBJ1-1, the complete variable domain reads DGGITQSPKYLFRKEGQNVTLSCEQNLNHDAMYWYRQDPGQGLRLIYYSQIVNDFQKGDIAEGYSVSREKKESFPLTVTSAQKNPTAFYLCASSIYGGHLEAFFGQGTRLTVV.

This clone occurred once. This chain connects TRBV7-8 to TRBJ2-7; 9 bases align to TRBD1. V trimming: 5 bases; J trimming: 3 bases; junction bases outside the gene matches: 2. Looked up from germline, CDR1 is SGHVS and CDR2 is FQNEAQ. This CDR3 has 13 amino acids. The CDR3, as DNA: TGTGCCAGCAGCCAGGACAGGGGCTACGAGCAGTACTTC. This codes for CASSQDRGYEQYF.

The chain employs TRBV21-1 and TRBJ2-7; whether TRBD1, the table's D call, matches the DNA was not checked. TRBV21-1 is assigned pseudogene status. The CDR3 is 16 amino acids. In DNA form, the CDR3 reads TGTGCCAGCAGCAAATCCTCCGGGACAGTGAACTACGAGCAGTACTTC. Protein: CASSKSSGTVNYEQYF.

A few counts support this clone. V is TRBV11-2 and J is TRBJ1-1; D uncertain. The CDR3 is 12 residues long. From germline, CDR1 is SGHAT and CDR2 FQNNGV. With 1 base removed from V and 4 bases from J, the gap between germline ends came to 4 bases. The CDR3 sequence is CASSLVSTEAFF. The DNA of the CDR3 is TGTGCCAGCAGCTTAGTGTCCACTGAAGCTTTCTTT.

The genes are TRBV19 and TRBJ2-3, with D tentatively TRBD1 or TRBD2 (6 bases each). The V and J ends lost 2 bases and 4 bases respectively, with 16 bases between them. Germline CDR1 LNHDA, CDR2 SQIVND (reference sequence). The CDR3 contains 16 residues. This CDR3 is CASSIIGRTEADTQYF. CDR3 in DNA: TGTGCCAGTAGTATAATTGGGAGGACAGAGGCAGATACGCAGTATTTT.

This rearrangement joins TRBV11-2 to TRBJ1-2, with a weak D call TRBD1 (5 bases). The ends were cut back, 3 bases at V and 2 bases at J, with 13 bases in the middle. Germline assignment: CDR1 SGHAT and CDR2 FQNNGV. This CDR3 spans 15 amino acids. CDR3 DNA sequence: TGTGCCAGCAGCTTCCAGGGCTTAGGGAACTATGGCTACACCTTC. Its translation is CASSFQGLGNYGYTF.

This chain joins TRBV20-1 and TRBJ2-7; perhaps TRBD2 as D (6 bases). CDR1 and CDR2 from the germline V gene are DFQATT and SNEGSKA (reference sequence). Trimming removed 7 bases from V and 3 bases from J, with 10 bases in between. The CDR3 runs to 11 residues. CDR3 nucleotide sequence: TGCAGTGTTGCGGGGAACTACGAGCAGTACTTC. This sequence encodes CSVAGNYEQYF.

In DNA form, the CDR3 reads TGTGCCTGGAGTGAAGGTAGGATAGTCAATCAGCCCCAGCATTTT. It specifies CAWSEGRIVNQPQHF. This chain connects TRBV30 to TRBJ1-5; D gene ambiguous. Trimming pared 1 base from V and 3 bases from J, leaving 13 bases between. The CDR3 loop spans 15 amino acids. Germline lookup yields CDR1 GTSNPN and CDR2 SVGIG (reference sequence).

The chain uses TRBV5-6 and TRBJ2-5; D is possibly TRBD1 (6 bases). V lost 1 base and J 7 bases, leaving 20 bases between the germline ends. The CDR3 is made up of 16 amino acids. Germline CDR1 and CDR2: SGHDT and YYEEEE. CDR3 sequence: CASSLPGAGPGGTQYF. CDR3 in DNA: TGTGCCAGCAGCTTGCCAGGGGCGGGCCCCGGCGGGACCCAGTACTTC.

The table lists this clone with a few counts. The V call is TRBV7-2, the J call TRBJ2-3; 15 nucleotides agree with TRBD2. V gave up 5 bases and J gave up 4 bases; unmatched junction bases: 10. The CDR3 runs to 18 residues. Germline loops: CDR1 SGHTA, CDR2 FQGNSA. CDR3 sequence (DNA): TGTGCCAGCAGCCGTCGGACTAGCGGGGGGGCCAAGGCAGATACGCAGTATTTT. Translation: CASSRRTSGGAKADTQYF. Supplemented by reference TRBV7-2 and TRBJ2-3, the full variable domain reads GAGVSQSPSNKVTEKGKDVELRCDPISGHTALYWYRQSLGQGLEFLIYFQGNSAPDKSGLPSDRFSAERTGGSVSTLTIQRTQQEDSAVYLCASSRRTSGGAKADTQYFGPGTRLTVL.

The rearrangement links TRBV30 to TRBJ2-1; 8 bases are a match to TRBD1. Germline V gives CDR1 GTSNPN, CDR2 SVGIG (reference sequence). The CDR3 length is 17 residues. The V segment lost 3 bases and the J segment 6 bases; nucleotides outside the gene matches: 16. CDR3 nucleotide sequence: TGTGCCTGGAGATACAGGACAGGGACGCTTCGTGGCAATGAGCAGTTCTTC. It codes for CAWRYRTGTLRGNEQFF.

This chain uses TRBV28 with TRBJ1-5, with D uncertain. V lost 6 bases and J lost 0, with 12 bases in between. CDR3 length equals 15 residues. Germline CDR1 reads MDHEN; CDR2 reads SYDVKM. DNA for the CDR3: TGTGCCAGCAGCGATCCGGGATTTAGCAATCAGCCCCAGCATTTT. Translated, it gives CASSDPGFSNQPQHF.

This chain links TRBV7-3 with TRBJ1-5; D ambiguous. The CDR3 is 16 residues long. CDR1 and CDR2 (germline): SGHTA, FQGTGA. V was shortened by 2 bases and J by 4 bases, with 15 bases between the two germline ends. The DNA of the CDR3 is TGTGCCAGCAGCTTAGATCGGCCAGGCCCTAATCAGCCCCAGCATTTT. Its translation is CASSLDRPGPNQPQHF.

This clone was seen a single time. The chain carries TRBV9 and TRBJ1-2; D is ambiguous. The germline gives CDR1 SGDLS, CDR2 YYNGEE. The germline V and J ends were trimmed by 0 bases and 4 bases, with 7 bases remaining between them. This CDR3 is 13 amino acids long. The CDR3 loop is CASSVGRGYGYTF. The CDR3 nucleotides read TGTGCCAGCAGCGTAGGAAGAGGCTATGGCTACACCTTC.

The rearrangement uses TRBV18 and TRBJ1-2, with D unclear. CDR1 KGHSH and CDR2 LQKENI come from the germline V gene. This CDR3 region has 14 residues. Trimming removed 2 bases at V and 8 bases at J, with 15 bases between. The CDR3 sequence: CASSPSWGRKGYTF. CDR3 DNA sequence: TGTGCCAGCTCACCAAGCTGGGGAAGAAAAGGCTACACCTTC.

The chain uses TRBV14 and TRBJ1-2; 9 bases are a match to TRBD1. This CDR3 comprises 15 residues. With 1 base clipped from V and 7 bases from J, the junction kept 7 bases outside the gene matches. Germline V lookup: CDR1 SGHDN, CDR2 FVKESK. The CDR3 is CASSQAQGASFGYTF. CDR3 sequence (DNA): TGTGCCAGCAGCCAAGCACAGGGGGCGTCCTTTGGCTACACCTTC. The variable domain in full, with the rest retrieved from reference TRBV14 and TRBJ1-2, is EAGVTQFPSHSVIEKGQTVTLRCDPISGHDNLYWYRRVMGKEIKFLLHFVKESKQDESGMPNNRFLAERTGGTYSTLKVQPAELEDSGVYFCASSQAQGASFGYTFGSGTRLTVV.